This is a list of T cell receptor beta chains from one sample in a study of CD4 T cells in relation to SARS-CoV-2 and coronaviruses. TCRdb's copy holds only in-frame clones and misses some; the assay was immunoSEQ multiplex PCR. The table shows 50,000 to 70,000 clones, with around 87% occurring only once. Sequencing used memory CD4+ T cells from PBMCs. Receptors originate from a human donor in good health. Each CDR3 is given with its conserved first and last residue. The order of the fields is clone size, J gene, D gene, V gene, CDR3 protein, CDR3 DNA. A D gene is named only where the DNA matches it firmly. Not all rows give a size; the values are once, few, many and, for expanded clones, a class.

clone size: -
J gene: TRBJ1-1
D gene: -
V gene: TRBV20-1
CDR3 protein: CSASRSTGSSEAFF
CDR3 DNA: TGCAGTGCTAGTAGGTCGACAGGATCTTCTGAAGCTTTCTTT

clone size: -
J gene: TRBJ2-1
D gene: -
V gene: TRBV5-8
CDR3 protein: CASSFTGYNEQFF
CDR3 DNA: TGTGCCAGCAGCTTCACAGGTTACAATGAGCAGTTCTTC

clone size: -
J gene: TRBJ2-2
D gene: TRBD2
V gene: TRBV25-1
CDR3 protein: CASSEWDGGATGELFF
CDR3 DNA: TGTGCCAGCAGTGAGTGGGACGGGGGGGCAACCGGGGAGCTGTTTTTT

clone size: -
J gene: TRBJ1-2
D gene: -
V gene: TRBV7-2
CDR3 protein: CASSLANPVAGGYTF
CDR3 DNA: TGTGCCAGCAGCTTAGCGAATCCGGTTGCAGGAGGCTACACCTTC

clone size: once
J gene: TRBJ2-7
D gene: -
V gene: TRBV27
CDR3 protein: CASSPTHYRGGHDSYEQYF
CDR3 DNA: TGTGCCAGCAGTCCAACCCACTATCGCGGGGGACATGACTCCTACGAGCAGTACTTC

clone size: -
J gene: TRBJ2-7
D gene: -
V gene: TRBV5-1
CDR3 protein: CASSLGVTESYEQYF
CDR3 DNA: TGCGCCAGCAGCTTGGGGGTGACAGAGAGCTACGAGCAGTACTTC

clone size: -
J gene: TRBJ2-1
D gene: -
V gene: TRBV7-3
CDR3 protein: CASSPGGGSLDEQFF
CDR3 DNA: TGTGCCAGCAGCCCAGGGGGGGGGAGTCTAGATGAGCAGTTCTTC

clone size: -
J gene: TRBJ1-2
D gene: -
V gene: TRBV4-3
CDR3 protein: CASSPSLPREDGYTF
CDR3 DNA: TGCGCCAGCAGCCCATCCCTCCCCAGGGAGGATGGCTACACCTTC

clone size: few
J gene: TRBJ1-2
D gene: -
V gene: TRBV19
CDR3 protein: CASSRIGRVRGYTF
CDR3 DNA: TGTGCCAGTAGTAGAATTGGGAGGGTGAGGGGCTACACCTTC

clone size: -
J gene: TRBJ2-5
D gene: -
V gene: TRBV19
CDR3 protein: CASSQGETQYF
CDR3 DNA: TGTGCCAGTAGCCAGGGGGAGACCCAGTACTTC

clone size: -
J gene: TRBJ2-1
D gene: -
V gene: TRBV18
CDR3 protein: CASSPIGPNEQFF
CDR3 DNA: TGTGCCAGCTCACCAATTGGTCCCAATGAGCAGTTCTTC

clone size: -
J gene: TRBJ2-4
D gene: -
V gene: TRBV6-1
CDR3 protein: CASSGTETPLAKNIQYF
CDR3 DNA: TGTGCCAGCAGTGGGACAGAAACACCGCTAGCCAAAAACATTCAGTACTTC

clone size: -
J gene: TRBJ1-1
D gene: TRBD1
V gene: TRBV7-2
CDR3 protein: CASSFTAGGFTEAFF
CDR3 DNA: TGTGCCAGCAGCTTTACCGCAGGGGGCTTCACTGAAGCTTTCTTT

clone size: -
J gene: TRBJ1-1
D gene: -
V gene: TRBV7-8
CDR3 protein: CASSLEGGTEAFF
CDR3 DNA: TGTGCCAGCAGCTTAGAGGGGGGCACTGAAGCTTTCTTT

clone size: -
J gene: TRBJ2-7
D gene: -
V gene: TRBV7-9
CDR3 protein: CASSLNIFRGAYEQYF
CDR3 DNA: TGTGCCAGCAGCTTGAATATCTTTAGGGGGGCCTACGAGCAGTACTTC

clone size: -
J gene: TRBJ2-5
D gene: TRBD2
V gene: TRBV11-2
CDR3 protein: CASSAGNGRRWETQYF
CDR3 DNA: TGTGCCAGCAGCGCAGGCAACGGGAGGAGGTGGGAGACCCAGTACTTC

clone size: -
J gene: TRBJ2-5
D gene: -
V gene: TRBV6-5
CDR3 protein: CASSWSIQETQYF
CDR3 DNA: TGTGCCAGCAGTTGGTCTATTCAAGAGACCCAGTACTTC

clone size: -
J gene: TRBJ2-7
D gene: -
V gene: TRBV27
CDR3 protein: CASSLSGRFVTISYEQYF
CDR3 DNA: TGTGCCAGCAGTTTATCGGGTCGTTTCGTGACAATCTCCTACGAGCAGTACTTC

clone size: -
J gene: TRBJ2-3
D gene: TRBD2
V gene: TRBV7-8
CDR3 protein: CASSLLVGGGPIDTQYF
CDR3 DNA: TGTGCCAGCAGCTTATTGGTCGGGGGGGGGCCTATAGATACGCAGTATTTT